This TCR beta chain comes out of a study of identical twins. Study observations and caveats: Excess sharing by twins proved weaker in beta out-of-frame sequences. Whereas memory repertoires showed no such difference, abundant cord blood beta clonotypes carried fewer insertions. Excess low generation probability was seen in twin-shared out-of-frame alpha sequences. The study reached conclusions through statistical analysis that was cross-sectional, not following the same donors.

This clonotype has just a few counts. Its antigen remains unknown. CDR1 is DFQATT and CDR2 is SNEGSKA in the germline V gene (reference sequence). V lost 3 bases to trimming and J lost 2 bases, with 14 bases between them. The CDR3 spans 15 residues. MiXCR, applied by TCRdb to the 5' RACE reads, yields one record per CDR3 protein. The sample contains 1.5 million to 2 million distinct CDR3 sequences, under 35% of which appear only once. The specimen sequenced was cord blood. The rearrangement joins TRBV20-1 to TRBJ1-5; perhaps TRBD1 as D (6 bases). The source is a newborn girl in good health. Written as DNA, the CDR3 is TGCAGTGCTAGGACCGCCAGGGGCGGCAATCAGCCCCAGCATTTT. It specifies CSARTARGGNQPQHF.